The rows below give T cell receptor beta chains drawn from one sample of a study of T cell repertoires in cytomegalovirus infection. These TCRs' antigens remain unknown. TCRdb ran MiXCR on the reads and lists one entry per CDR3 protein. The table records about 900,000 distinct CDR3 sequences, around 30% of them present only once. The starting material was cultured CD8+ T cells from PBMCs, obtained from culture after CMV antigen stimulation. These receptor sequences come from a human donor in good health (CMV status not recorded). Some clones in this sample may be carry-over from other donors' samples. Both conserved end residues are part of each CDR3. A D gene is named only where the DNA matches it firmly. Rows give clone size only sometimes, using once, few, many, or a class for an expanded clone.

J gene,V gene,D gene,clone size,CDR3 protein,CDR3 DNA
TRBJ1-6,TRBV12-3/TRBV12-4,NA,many,CASSLGTDNSPLHF,TGTGCCAGCAGTTTAGGTACGGATAATTCACCCCTCCACTTT
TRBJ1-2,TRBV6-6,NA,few,CASSYLPGTDYGYTF,TGTGCCAGCAGTTACTTACCCGGGACGGATTATGGCTACACCTTC
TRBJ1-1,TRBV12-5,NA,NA,CASGLIGGNDPEAFF,TGTGCTAGTGGTTTGATCGGGGGAAACGATCCTGAAGCTTTCTTT
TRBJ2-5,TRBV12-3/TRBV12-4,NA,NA,CTSRRSVYQETQYF,TGTACCAGCAGGAGATCAGTGTACCAAGAGACCCAGTACTTC
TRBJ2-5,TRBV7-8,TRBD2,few,CASSLENVGGDLSETQYF,TGTGCCAGCAGCTTAGAAAACGTCGGGGGGGATTTATCGGAGACCCAGTACTTC
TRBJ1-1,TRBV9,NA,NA,CASSGGITRGAFF,TGTGCCAGCAGCGGGGGGATCACCCGAGGAGCTTTCTTT
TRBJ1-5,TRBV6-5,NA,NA,CASSPGRVPNSNQPQHF,TGTGCCAGCAGCCCCGGAAGGGTACCGAATAGCAATCAGCCCCAGCATTTT
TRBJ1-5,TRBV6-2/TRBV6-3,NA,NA,CASSLMNLDRHNQPQHF,TGTGCCAGCAGTTTAATGAATCTGGACCGTCACAATCAGCCCCAGCATTTT
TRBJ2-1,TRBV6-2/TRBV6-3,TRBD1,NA,CASSIGQGMVNEQFF,TGTGCCAGCAGTATCGGACAGGGGATGGTCAATGAGCAGTTCTTC
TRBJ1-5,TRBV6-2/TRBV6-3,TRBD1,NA,CASHLTGGGIQPQHF,TGTGCCAGCCACTTAACAGGGGGCGGAATTCAGCCCCAGCATTTT
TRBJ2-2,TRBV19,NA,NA,CASSIDRGLTIANTGELFF,TGTGCCAGTAGTATAGACAGGGGCCTTACAATCGCGAACACCGGGGAGCTGTTTTTT
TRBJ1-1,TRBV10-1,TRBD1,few,CASSQDRAGAEAFF,TGCGCCAGCAGCCAGGACAGGGCTGGTGCTGAAGCTTTCTTT
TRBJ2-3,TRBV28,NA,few,CASSPGPGRRDTQYF,TGTGCCAGCAGTCCAGGACCGGGGCGGCGAGATACGCAGTATTTT
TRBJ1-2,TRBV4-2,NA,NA,CASSQLSNKFGDGYTF,TGTGCCAGCAGCCAACTATCCAACAAATTCGGGGACGGCTACACCTTC
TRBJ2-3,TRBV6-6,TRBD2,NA,CASSSFSGGAGDTQYF,TGTGCCAGCAGTTCCTTTAGCGGGGGGGCCGGCGATACGCAGTATTTT
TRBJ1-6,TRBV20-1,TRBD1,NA,CSARGQGPYNSPLHF,TGCAGTGCTAGAGGACAGGGCCCCTATAATTCACCCCTCCACTTT
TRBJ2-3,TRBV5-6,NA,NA,CASSLSRTVTDTQYF,TGTGCCAGCAGCTTATCTCGGACAGTCACAGATACGCAGTATTTT
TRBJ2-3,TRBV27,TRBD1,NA,CASSPYRGRDGDTQYF,TGTGCCAGCAGTCCCTACAGGGGGCGCGATGGAGATACGCAGTATTTT
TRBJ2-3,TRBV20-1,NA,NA,CSARVWAAPQDTQYF,TGCAGTGCCCGGGTATGGGCGGCCCCGCAGGATACGCAGTATTTT
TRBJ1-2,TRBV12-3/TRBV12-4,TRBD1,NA,CANSPKGTVYGYTF,TGTGCCAACAGCCCCAAAGGGACAGTCTATGGCTACACCTTC
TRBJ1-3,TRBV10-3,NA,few,CAIRATANTIYF,TGTGCCATCAGAGCGACAGCCAACACCATATATTTT
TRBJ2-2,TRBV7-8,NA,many,CASSFRQGVDTGELFF,TGTGCCAGCAGCTTCCGTCAAGGGGTTGATACCGGGGAGCTGTTTTTT
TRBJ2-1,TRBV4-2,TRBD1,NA,CASSQYRGRDNEQFF,TGTGCCAGCAGCCAGTACAGGGGCCGTGACAATGAGCAGTTCTTC
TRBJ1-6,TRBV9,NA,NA,CASSGKTLHF,TGTGCCAGCAGCGGTAAAACCCTCCACTTT
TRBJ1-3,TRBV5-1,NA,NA,CASSSFPGGTGNTIYF,TGCGCCAGCAGCTCATTTCCCGGGGGCACTGGAAACACCATATATTTT
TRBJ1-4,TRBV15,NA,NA,CATSRQNEKLFF,TGTGCCACCAGCAGACAGAATGAAAAACTGTTTTTT
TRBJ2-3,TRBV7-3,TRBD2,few,CASSSPWGLDDTDTQYF,TGTGCCAGCAGCTCCCCCTGGGGACTAGACGACACAGATACGCAGTATTTT
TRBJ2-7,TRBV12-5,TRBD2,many,CASGPGGLADEQYF,TGTGCTAGTGGTCCGGGGGGATTGGCAGACGAGCAGTACTTC
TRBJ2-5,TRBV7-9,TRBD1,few,CASSLGDREETQYF,TGTGCCAGCAGCTTAGGGGACAGGGAAGAGACCCAGTACTTC
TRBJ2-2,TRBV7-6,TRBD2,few,CASSTIAGTNTGELFF,TGTGCCAGCAGCACAATAGCGGGGACGAACACCGGGGAGCTGTTTTTT
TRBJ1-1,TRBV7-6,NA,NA,CVSSPRTRDTEAFF,TGTGTCAGCAGCCCGCGGACGAGGGACACTGAAGCTTTCTTT
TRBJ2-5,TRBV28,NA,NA,CASSLMAGETQYF,TGTGCCAGCAGTTTAATGGCGGGGGAGACCCAGTACTTC